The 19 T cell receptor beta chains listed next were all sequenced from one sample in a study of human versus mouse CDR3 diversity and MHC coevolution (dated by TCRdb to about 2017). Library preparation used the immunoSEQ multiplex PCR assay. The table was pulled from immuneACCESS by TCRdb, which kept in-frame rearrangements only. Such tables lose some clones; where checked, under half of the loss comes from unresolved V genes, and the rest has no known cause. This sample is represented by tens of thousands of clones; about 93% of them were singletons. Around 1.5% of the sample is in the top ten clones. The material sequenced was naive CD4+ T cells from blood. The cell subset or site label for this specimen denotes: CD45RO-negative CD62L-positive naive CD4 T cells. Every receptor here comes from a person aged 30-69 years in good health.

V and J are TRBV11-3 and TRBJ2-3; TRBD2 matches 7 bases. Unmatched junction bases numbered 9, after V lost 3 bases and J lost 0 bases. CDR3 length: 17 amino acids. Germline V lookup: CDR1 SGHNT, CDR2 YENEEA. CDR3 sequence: CASSFTYRDYSTDTQYF. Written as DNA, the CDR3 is TGTGCCAGCAGCTTTACCTACCGGGACTATAGCACAGATACGCAGTATTTT.

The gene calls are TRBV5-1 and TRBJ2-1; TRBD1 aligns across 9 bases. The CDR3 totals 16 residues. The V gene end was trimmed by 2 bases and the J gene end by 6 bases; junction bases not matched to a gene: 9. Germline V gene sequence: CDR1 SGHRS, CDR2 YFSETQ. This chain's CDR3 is CASSFTGTGLVNEQFF. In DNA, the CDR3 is TGCGCCAGCAGCTTTACCGGGACAGGGTTGGTCAATGAGCAGTTCTTC.

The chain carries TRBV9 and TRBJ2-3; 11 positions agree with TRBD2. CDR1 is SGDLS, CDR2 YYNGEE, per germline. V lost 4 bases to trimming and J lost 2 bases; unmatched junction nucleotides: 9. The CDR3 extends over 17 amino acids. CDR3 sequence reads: CASSPLGGLAATDTQYF. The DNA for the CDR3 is TGTGCCAGCAGCCCCCTTGGGGGACTAGCGGCCACAGATACGCAGTATTTT.

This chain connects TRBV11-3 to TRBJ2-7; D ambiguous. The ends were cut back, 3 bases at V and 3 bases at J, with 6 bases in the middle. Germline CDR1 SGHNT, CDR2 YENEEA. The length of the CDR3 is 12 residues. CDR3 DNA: TGTGCCAGCAGCTTGAACAGCTACGAGCAGTACTTC. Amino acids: CASSLNSYEQYF.

CDR3 protein: CASTGYQDRGYGYTF. DNA for the CDR3: TGTGCCAGCACAGGTTATCAGGACAGGGGCTATGGCTACACCTTC. The gene calls are TRBV2 and TRBJ1-2; 9 nucleotides line up with TRBD1. This CDR3 is 15 amino acids long. Germline CDR1 is SNHLY and CDR2 is FYNNEI. The trim removed 7 bases at V and 4 bases at J, leaving 10 bases unmatched.

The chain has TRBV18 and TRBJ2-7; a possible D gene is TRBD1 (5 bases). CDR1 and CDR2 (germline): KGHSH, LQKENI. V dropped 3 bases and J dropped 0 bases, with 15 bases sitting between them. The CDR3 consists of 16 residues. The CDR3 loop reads CASSPVDMRSSYEQYF. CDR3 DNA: TGTGCCAGCTCACCCGTGGACATGAGGAGCTCCTACGAGCAGTACTTC. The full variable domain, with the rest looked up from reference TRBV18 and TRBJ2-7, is NAGVMQNPRHLVRRRGQEARLRCSPMKGHSHVYWYRQLPEEGLKFMVYLQKENIIDESGMPKERFSAEFPKEGPSILRIQQVVRGDSAAYFCASSPVDMRSSYEQYFGPGTRLTVT.

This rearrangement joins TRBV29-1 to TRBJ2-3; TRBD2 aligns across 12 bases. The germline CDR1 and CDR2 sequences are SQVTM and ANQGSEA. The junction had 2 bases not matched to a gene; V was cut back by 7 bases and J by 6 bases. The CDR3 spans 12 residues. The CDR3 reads CSATSGSDTQYF. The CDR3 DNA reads TGCAGCGCGACTAGCGGGAGTGATACGCAGTATTTT.

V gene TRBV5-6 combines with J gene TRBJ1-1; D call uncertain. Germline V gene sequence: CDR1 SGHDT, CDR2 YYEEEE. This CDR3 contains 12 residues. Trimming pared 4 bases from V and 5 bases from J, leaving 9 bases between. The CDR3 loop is CASSPGGTEAFF. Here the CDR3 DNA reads TGTGCCAGCAGCCCCGGTGGTACTGAAGCTTTCTTT.

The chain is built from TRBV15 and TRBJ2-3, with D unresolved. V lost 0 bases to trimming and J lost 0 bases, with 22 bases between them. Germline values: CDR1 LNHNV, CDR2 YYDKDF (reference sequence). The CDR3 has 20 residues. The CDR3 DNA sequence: TGTGCCACCAGCAGAGATAGCAGAGATCTTACGGGTCGGAGCACAGATACGCAGTATTTT. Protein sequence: CATSRDSRDLTGRSTDTQYF.

Here the CDR3 reads CAHGTSGREGGTQYF. The DNA for the CDR3 is TGTGCCCACGGGACTAGCGGGAGGGAGGGAGGGACCCAGTACTTC. This chain links TRBV28 with TRBJ2-5, with 16 bases identical to TRBD2. Germline loops: CDR1 MDHEN, CDR2 SYDVKM. The trim removed 11 bases at V and 7 bases at J, leaving 10 bases unmatched. CDR3 length: 15 amino acids.

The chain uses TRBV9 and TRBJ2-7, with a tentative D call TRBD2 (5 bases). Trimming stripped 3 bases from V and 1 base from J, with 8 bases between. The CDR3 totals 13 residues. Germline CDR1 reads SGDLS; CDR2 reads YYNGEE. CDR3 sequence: CASSAGNSYEQYF. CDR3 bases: TGTGCCAGCAGCGCCGGGAATTCCTACGAGCAGTACTTC.

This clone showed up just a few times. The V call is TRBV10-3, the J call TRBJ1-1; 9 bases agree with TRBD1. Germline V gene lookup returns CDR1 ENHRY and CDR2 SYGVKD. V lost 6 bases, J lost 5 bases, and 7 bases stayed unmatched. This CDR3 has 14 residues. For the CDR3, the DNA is TGTGCCATCAGCTTGGGACAGGGTGAAACTGAAGCTTTCTTT. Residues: CAISLGQGETEAFF.

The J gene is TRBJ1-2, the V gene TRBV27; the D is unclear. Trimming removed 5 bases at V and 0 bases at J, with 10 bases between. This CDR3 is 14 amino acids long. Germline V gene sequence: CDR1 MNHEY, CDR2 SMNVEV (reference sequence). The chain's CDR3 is CASSPRHSNYGYTF. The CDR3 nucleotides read TGTGCCAGCAGTCCTCGACACTCTAACTATGGCTACACCTTC.

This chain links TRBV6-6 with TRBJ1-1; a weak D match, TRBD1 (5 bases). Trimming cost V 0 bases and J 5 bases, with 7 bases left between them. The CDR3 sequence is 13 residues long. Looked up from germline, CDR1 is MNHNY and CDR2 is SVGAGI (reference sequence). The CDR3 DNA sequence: TGTGCCAGCAGTTACTCAGGGGAAACTGAAGCTTTCTTT. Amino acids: CASSYSGETEAFF.

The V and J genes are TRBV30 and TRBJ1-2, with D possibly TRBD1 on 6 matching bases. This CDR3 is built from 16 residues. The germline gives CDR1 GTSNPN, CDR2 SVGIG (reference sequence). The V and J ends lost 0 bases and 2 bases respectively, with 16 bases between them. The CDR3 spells CAWSVGGGGANYGYTF. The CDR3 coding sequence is TGTGCCTGGAGTGTAGGAGGAGGGGGGGCCAACTATGGCTACACCTTC. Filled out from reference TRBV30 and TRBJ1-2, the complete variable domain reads SQTIHQWPATLVQPVGSPLSLECTVEGTSNPNLYWYRQAAGRGLQLLFYSVGIGQISSEVPQNLSASRPQDRQFILSSKKLLLSDSGFYLCAWSVGGGGANYGYTFGSGTRLTVV.

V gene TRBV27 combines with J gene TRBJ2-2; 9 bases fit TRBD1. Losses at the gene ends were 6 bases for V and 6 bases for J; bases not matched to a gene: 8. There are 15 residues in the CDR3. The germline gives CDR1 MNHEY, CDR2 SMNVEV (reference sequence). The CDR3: CASRTGDRVAGELFF. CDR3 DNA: TGTGCCAGCAGGACGGGGGACAGGGTGGCCGGGGAGCTGTTTTTT.

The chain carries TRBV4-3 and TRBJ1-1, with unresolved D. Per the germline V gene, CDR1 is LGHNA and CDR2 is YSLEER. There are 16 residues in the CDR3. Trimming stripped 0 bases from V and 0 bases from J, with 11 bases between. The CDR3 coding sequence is TGCGCCAGCAGCCAAGATCTTAGAGGGATGAACACTGAAGCTTTCTTT. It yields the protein CASSQDLRGMNTEAFF.

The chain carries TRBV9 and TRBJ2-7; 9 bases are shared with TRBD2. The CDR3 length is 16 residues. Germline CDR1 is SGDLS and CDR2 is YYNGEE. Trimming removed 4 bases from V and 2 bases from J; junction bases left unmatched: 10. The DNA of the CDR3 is TGTGCCAGCAGCACCCTTAGCGGGAGTTTTGCCTACGAGCAGTACTTC. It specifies CASSTLSGSFAYEQYF.

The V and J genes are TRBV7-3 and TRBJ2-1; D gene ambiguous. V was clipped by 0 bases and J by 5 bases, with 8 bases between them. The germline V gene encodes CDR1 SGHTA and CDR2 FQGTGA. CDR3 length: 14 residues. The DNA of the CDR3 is TGTGCCAGCAGCTTAACCCCCCAAAACAATGAGCAGTTCTTC. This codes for CASSLTPQNNEQFF.